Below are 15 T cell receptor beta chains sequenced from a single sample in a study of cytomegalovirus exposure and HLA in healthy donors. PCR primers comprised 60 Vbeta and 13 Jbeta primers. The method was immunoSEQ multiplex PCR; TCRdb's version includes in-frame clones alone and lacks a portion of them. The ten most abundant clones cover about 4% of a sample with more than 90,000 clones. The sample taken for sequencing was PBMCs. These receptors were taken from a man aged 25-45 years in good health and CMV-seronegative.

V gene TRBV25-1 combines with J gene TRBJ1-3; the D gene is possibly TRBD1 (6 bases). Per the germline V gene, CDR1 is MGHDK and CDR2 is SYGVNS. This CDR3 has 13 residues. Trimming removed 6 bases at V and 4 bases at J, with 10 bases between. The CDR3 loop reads CASRSTGGNTIYF. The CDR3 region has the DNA TGTGCCAGCAGGAGCACAGGGGGAAACACCATATATTTT.

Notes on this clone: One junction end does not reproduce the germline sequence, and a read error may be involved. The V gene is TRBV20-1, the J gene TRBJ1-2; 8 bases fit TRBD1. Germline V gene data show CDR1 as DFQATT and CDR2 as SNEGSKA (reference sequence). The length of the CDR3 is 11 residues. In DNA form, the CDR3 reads TGCAGTGCTTTGCCCAGGGACAGGTACTTCTTC. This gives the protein CSALPRDRYFF.

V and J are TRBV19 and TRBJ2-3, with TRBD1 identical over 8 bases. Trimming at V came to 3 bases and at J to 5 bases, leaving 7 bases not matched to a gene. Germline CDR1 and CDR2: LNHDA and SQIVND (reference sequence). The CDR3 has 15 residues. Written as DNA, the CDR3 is TGTGCCAGTAGTATTGGGACAGGTCCCGGAGATACGCAGTATTTT. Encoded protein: CASSIGTGPGDTQYF.

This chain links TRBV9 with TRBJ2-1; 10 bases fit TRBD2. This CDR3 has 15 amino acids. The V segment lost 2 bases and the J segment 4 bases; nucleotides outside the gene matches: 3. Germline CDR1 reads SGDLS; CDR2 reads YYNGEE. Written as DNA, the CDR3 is TGTGCCAGCAGCGTGGGGACTAGCGATTACAATGAGCAGTTCTTC. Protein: CASSVGTSDYNEQFF.

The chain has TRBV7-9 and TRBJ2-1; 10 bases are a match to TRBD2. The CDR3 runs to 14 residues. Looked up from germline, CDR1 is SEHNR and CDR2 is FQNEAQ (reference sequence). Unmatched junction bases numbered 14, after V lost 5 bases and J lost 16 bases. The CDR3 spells CASSPQDSGTSAFF. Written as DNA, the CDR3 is TGTGCCAGCAGCCCCCAGGACTCCGGGACTAGCGCCTTCTTC.

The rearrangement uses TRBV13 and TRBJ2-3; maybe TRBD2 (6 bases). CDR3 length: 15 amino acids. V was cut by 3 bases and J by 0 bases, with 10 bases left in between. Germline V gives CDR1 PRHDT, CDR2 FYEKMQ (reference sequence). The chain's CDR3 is CASSLDGLSTDTQYF. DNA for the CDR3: TGTGCCAGCAGCTTGGACGGACTAAGCACAGATACGCAGTATTTT.

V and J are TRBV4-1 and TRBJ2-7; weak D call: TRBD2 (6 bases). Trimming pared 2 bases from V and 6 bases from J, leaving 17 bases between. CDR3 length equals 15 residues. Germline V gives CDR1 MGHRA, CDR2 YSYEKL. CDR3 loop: CASSQFGGAGGEQYF. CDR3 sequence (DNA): TGCGCCAGCAGCCAATTCGGCGGGGCCGGTGGCGAGCAGTACTTC.

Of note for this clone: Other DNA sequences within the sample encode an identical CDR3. The CDR3 sequence: CASSSGGNQPQHF. For the CDR3, the DNA is TGCGCCAGCAGCTCCGGGGGGAATCAGCCCCAGCATTTT. J is TRBJ1-5 and V is TRBV5-1, with TRBD1 as a possible D gene (5 bases). Germline assignment: CDR1 SGHRS and CDR2 YFSETQ. This CDR3 contains 13 residues. With 3 bases removed from V and 4 bases from J, the gap between germline ends came to 8 bases. Filled out from reference TRBV5-1 and TRBJ1-5, the complete variable domain reads KAGVTQTPRYLIKTRGQQVTLSCSPISGHRSVSWYQQTPGQGLQFLFEYFSETQRNKGNFPGRFSGRQFSNSRSEMNVSTLELGDSALYLCASSSGGNQPQHFGDGTRLSIL.

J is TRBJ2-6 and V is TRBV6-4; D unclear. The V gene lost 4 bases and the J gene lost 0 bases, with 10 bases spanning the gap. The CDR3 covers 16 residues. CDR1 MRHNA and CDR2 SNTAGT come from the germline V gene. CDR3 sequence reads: CASSARLTSGANVLTF. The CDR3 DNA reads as TGTGCCAGCAGTGCCAGACTCACCTCTGGGGCCAACGTCCTGACTTTC.

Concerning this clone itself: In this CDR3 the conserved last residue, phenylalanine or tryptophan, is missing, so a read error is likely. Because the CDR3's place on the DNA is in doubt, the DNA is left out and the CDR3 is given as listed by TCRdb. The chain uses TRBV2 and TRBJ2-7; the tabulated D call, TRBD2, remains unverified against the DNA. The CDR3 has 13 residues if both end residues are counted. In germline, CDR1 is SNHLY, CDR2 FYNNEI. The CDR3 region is CASNPGSASGGKI.

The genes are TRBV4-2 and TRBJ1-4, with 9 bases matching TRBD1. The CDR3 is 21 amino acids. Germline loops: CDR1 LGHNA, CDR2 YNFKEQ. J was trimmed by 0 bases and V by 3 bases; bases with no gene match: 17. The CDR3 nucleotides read TGTGCCAGCAGCCAGGCCGGGACAGGGCAACTCTACACTGCAACTAATGAAAAACTGTTTTTT. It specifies CASSQAGTGQLYTATNEKLFF.

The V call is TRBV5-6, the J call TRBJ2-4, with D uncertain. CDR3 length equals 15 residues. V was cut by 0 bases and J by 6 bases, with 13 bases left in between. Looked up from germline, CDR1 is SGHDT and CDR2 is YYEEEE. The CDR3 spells CASSLGPGPGNIQYF. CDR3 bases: TGTGCCAGCAGCTTGGGTCCCGGCCCAGGAAACATTCAGTACTTC.

The CDR3: CASSTPGRRAEAFF. In nucleotides, the CDR3 is TGTGCCAGTAGTACCCCAGGGCGTCGGGCTGAAGCTTTCTTT. The rearrangement uses TRBV19 and TRBJ1-1, with D maybe TRBD1 (5 bases). V gave up 4 bases and J gave up 6 bases, with 15 bases separating them. CDR3 length: 14 amino acids. Per germline, CDR1 LNHDA and CDR2 SQIVND (reference sequence).

DNA of the CDR3: TGTGCCAGTAGTATCAGGACAGAAGCTAACTATGGCTACACCTTC. It translates to CASSIRTEANYGYTF. The chain carries TRBV19 and TRBJ1-2; D is perhaps TRBD1 (6 bases). Trimming pared 3 bases from V and 0 bases from J, leaving 11 bases between. Germline loops: CDR1 LNHDA, CDR2 SQIVND (reference sequence). The CDR3 loop spans 15 amino acids.

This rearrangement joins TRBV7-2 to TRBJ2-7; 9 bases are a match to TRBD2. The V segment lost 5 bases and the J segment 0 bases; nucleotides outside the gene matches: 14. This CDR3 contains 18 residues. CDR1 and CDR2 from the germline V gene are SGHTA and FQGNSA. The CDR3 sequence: CASSHDSGGTTVSYEQYF. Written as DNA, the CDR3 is TGTGCCAGCAGCCACGATAGCGGGGGCACCACTGTCTCCTACGAGCAGTACTTC.